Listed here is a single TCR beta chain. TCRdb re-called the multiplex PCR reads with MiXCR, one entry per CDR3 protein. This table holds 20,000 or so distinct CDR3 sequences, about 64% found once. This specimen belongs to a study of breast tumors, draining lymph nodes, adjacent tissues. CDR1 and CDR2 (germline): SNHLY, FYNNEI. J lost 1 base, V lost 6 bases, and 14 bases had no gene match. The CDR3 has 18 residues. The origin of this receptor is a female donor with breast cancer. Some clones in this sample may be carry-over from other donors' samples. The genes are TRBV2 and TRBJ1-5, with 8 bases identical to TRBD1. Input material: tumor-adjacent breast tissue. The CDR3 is CASSRRQGRGRSNQPQHF. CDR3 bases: TGTGCCAGCAGCCGTCGACAGGGGCGAGGCAGGAGCAATCAGCCCCAGCATTTT.